The 3 T cell receptor beta chains given below trace back to one sample, sequenced in a study of T-cell reconstitution after alpha-beta-depleted transplantation in children. Unique molecular identifiers were built into the TCRbeta library. TCRdb re-called the PCR reads with MiXCR, one entry per CDR3 protein. The sample lists hundreds of thousands of distinct CDR3 sequences, 11% occurring once. The material was PBMCs, obtained before TCRalphabeta/CD19-depleted stem cell transplant. These receptors came from a child less than two years old with acute myeloid leukemia, due to receive a stem cell transplant.

This clonotype has at least ten counts. This sequence joins TRBV28 and TRBJ1-5; tentatively, D is TRBD1 (6 bases). The V gene lost 5 bases and the J gene lost 0 bases, with 14 bases spanning the gap. The CDR3 extends over 16 amino acids. Germline CDR1 reads MDHEN; CDR2 reads SYDVKM. The CDR3 region is CASSPPPQGSNQPQHF. CDR3 DNA sequence: TGTGCCAGCAGTCCCCCCCCACAGGGTAGCAATCAGCCCCAGCATTTT. Drawing the rest from reference TRBV28 and TRBJ1-5, the complete variable domain is DVKVTQSSRYLVKRTGEKVFLECVQDMDHENMFWYRQDPGLGLRLIYFSYDVKMKEKGDIPEGYSVSREKKERFSLILESASTNQTSMYLCASSPPPQGSNQPQHFGDGTRLSIL.

This clonotype has only a few counts. The chain carries TRBV30 and TRBJ1-2; a weak D match, TRBD1 (5 bases). Germline-derived CDR1 and CDR2 are GTSNPN and SVGIG (reference sequence). The V gene lost 0 bases and the J gene lost 6 bases, with 11 bases spanning the gap. The CDR3 totals 13 residues. The CDR3: CAWSVQGVDGYTF. CDR3 DNA: TGTGCCTGGAGTGTACAAGGGGTGGATGGCTACACCTTC.

In its sample, this clonotype was seen a few times. The chain links TRBV27 to TRBJ2-5, with 13 bases identical to TRBD2. The CDR3 consists of 16 residues. With V trimmed by 4 bases and J by 5 bases, 7 bases remained unmatched. Per the germline V gene, CDR1 is MNHEY and CDR2 is SMNVEV (reference sequence). The CDR3 here is CASSSTSGGASETQYF. CDR3 nucleotide sequence: TGTGCCAGCAGTTCAACTAGCGGGGGGGCCTCGGAGACCCAGTACTTC.